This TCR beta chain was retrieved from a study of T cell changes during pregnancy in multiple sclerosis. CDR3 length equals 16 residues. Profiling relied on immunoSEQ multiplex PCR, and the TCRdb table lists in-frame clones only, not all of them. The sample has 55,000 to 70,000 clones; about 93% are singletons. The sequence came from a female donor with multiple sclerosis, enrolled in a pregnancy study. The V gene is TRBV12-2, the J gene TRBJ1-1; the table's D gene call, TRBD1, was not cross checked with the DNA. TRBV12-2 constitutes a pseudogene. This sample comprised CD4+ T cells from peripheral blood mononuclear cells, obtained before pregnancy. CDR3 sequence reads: CASRLKGAALNTEAFF. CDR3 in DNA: TGTGCAAGTCGCTTAAAAGGGGCAGCCCTAAACACTGAAGCTTTCTTT.